This T cell receptor (beta chain) was recorded in a study of OX40 agonist ivuxolimab in advanced cancers. This CDR3 spans 15 amino acids. Germline V gives CDR1 SGHAT, CDR2 FQNNGV. Trimming removed 1 base from V and 0 bases from J, with 7 bases in between. The assay was immunoSEQ multiplex PCR, and TCRdb's table has in-frame clones only and misses some. The repertoire consists of 30,000 to 35,000 clones, with 90% occurring once and the leading ten covering less than 30%. The sequencing here drew on CD4+ or CD8+ T cells sorted from blood, taken in a trial of the OX40 agonist ivuxolimab. The clonotype was recovered from an adult with an advanced solid tumor such as melanoma, head and neck, liver or kidney cancer. The chain combines TRBV11-2 with TRBJ1-3; no clear D gene. The CDR3 region is CASSLASVSGNTIYF. Here the CDR3 DNA reads TGTGCCAGCAGCTTAGCCTCTGTCTCTGGAAACACCATATATTTT.